This passage covers 23 T cell receptor beta chains from one sample sequenced in a study of blood T cell repertoires in COVID-19. Sequencing used immunoSEQ multiplex PCR; TCRdb keeps in-frame clones, though not all of them. The sample yields a few hundred thousand clones, approximately 87% seen once. Sequenced input: PBMCs or T cells enriched from blood (not recorded which). The origin of the receptors is a man aged 40-50 years in a cohort exposed to, infected with or recovered from COVID-19 (not recorded which).

The chain couples TRBV16 to TRBJ2-2; TRBD2 agrees at 10 bases. J lost 5 bases, V lost 3 bases, and 6 bases had no gene match. CDR1 and CDR2 (germline): KGHSY, FQNENV. The CDR3 contains 16 residues. The DNA for the CDR3 is TGTGCCAGCAGCCAGGCTAGCGGGAGTCGGACCGGGGAGCTGTTTTTT. It codes for CASSQASGSRTGELFF.

The J gene is TRBJ2-1, the V gene TRBV2; 12 bases fit TRBD2. Germline V CDR1 and CDR2: SNHLY, FYNNEI. V lost 5 bases and J lost 4; bases outside the gene matches: 12. The CDR3 runs 18 residues. The CDR3 bases are TGTGCCAGCAGTTCCGGACTAGCGGGAAAACAGGTTTACAATGAGCAGTTCTTC. Its translation: CASSSGLAGKQVYNEQFF. Supplemented by reference TRBV2 and TRBJ2-1, the full variable domain reads EPEVTQTPSHQVTQMGQEVILRCVPISNHLYFYWYRQILGQKVEFLVSFYNNEISEKSEIFDDQFSVERPDGSNFTLKIRSTKLEDSAMYFCASSSGLAGKQVYNEQFFGPGTRLTVL.

The rearrangement uses TRBV28 and TRBJ2-7, with D hard to call. Germline CDR1 reads MDHEN; CDR2 reads SYDVKM. The ends were cut back, 3 bases at V and 2 bases at J, with 8 bases in the middle. The CDR3 is made up of 13 amino acids. CDR3 in DNA: TGTGCCAGCAGTTTCCCTTCGGCCTACGAGCAGTACTTC. Amino acids: CASSFPSAYEQYF.

The chain combines TRBV24-1 with TRBJ2-7; 9 bases fit TRBD1. The trim removed 3 bases at V and 6 bases at J, leaving 2 bases unmatched. Germline CDR1 and CDR2: KGHDR and SFDVKD. The CDR3 has 13 amino acids. The CDR3 bases are TGTGCCACCAGTGATGACAGGGGGTCCGAGCAGTACTTC. It is translated as CATSDDRGSEQYF.

V and J are TRBV5-1 and TRBJ1-1; D gene unclear. The V and J ends lost 6 bases and 0 bases respectively, with 9 bases between them. Germline CDR1 SGHRS, CDR2 YFSETQ. The length of the CDR3 is 13 residues. The CDR3 is CASTSDMNTEAFF. DNA for the CDR3: TGCGCCAGCACGTCTGACATGAACACTGAAGCTTTCTTT.

J is TRBJ1-1 and V is TRBV6-2 or TRBV6-3; D not resolved. The CDR3 is 19 residues long. The germline V and J ends were trimmed by 7 bases and 0 bases, with 27 bases remaining between them. The germline V gene has CDR1 MNHEY and CDR2 SVGEGT. The DNA of the CDR3 is TGTGCCAGCAACCCCCTTGGCGGAGAATTTTACTACATGAACACTGAAGCTTTCTTT. Amino acids: CASNPLGGEFYYMNTEAFF.

V is TRBV10-1 and J is TRBJ2-3; weak D call: TRBD2 (5 bases). The CDR3 is 15 residues long. V lost 5 bases to trimming and J lost 0 bases, with 12 bases between them. The germline CDR1 and CDR2 sequences are WNHNN and SYGVQD (reference sequence). CDR3 residues: CASSKAVPSTDTQYF. The CDR3 DNA reads as TGCGCCAGCAGTAAAGCGGTTCCTAGCACAGATACGCAGTATTTT.

A word on this clone: The same CDR3 arises from other DNA sequences in this sample as well. The J gene is TRBJ2-1, the V gene TRBV2; perhaps TRBD1 as D (7 bases). Germline CDR1 and CDR2: SNHLY and FYNNEI. The CDR3 length is 13 residues. The V end was cut by 2 bases, the J end by 7 bases, with 9 bases between. The CDR3 DNA follows: TGTGCCAGCAGTGAACAGGGGGGTAATGAGCAGTTCTTC. As protein: CASSEQGGNEQFF.

The rearrangement uses TRBV5-1 and TRBJ2-5; a weak D match, TRBD2 (5 bases). This CDR3 has 15 amino acids. Trimming took 2 bases from V and 1 from J, leaving 12 bases between them. Per the germline V gene, CDR1 is SGHRS and CDR2 is YFSETQ. For the CDR3, the DNA is TGCGCCAGCAGCTTAGCTAGCTCCTCCCAAGAGACCCAGTACTTC. Encoded protein: CASSLASSSQETQYF.

The J gene is TRBJ2-5, the V gene TRBV11-2, with TRBD2 matching 9 bases. The CDR3 consists of 16 residues. Unmatched junction bases numbered 8, after V lost 5 bases and J lost 1 base. Germline lookup yields CDR1 SGHAT and CDR2 FQNNGV. CDR3 sequence: CASSPRGAGGQETQYF. CDR3 DNA sequence: TGTGCCAGCAGCCCTAGGGGAGCGGGGGGCCAAGAGACCCAGTACTTC.

The DNA for the CDR3 is TGTGCCAGCAGCCGCACAGGGTCGAACACTGAAGCTTTCTTT. Translating gives CASSRTGSNTEAFF. V gene TRBV5-4 combines with J gene TRBJ1-1, with D perhaps matching TRBD1 (6 bases). Trimming removed 4 bases at V and 1 base at J, with 11 bases between. This CDR3 spans 14 amino acids. Germline V gene data show CDR1 as SGHNT and CDR2 as YYREEE (reference sequence).

This chain uses TRBV6-5 with TRBJ1-2, with D hard to call. This CDR3 comprises 13 residues. CDR1 is MNHEY and CDR2 is SVGAGI in the germline V gene. The V and J ends lost 5 bases and 8 bases respectively, with 15 bases between them. Here the CDR3 reads CASSPAPRRGYTF. CDR3 DNA sequence: TGTGCCAGCAGTCCAGCCCCCCGGCGGGGCTACACCTTC.

This rearrangement joins TRBV5-1 to TRBJ2-1; 12 bases are a match to TRBD2. The V segment lost 0 bases and the J segment 9 bases; nucleotides outside the gene matches: 4. Per the germline V gene, CDR1 is SGHRS and CDR2 is YFSETQ. The CDR3 extends over 15 amino acids. CDR3 bases: TGCGCCAGCAGCTTGGCCCTAGCGGGAGGGGGTGAGCAGTTCTTC. Its protein is CASSLALAGGGEQFF. Looking up the rest from reference TRBV5-1 and TRBJ2-1 gives the full variable domain: KAGVTQTPRYLIKTRGQQVTLSCSPISGHRSVSWYQQTPGQGLQFLFEYFSETQRNKGNFPGRFSGRQFSNSRSEMNVSTLELGDSALYLCASSLALAGGGEQFFGPGTRLTVL.

This clone came up once. The CDR3 nucleotides read TGTGCCAGCAGCTCCCGCCGTGGAGGGAATGACATTCAGTACTTC. It encodes CASSSRRGGNDIQYF. The chain couples TRBV9 to TRBJ2-4; tentatively, D is TRBD2 (6 bases). Germline values: CDR1 SGDLS, CDR2 YYNGEE. The V gene lost 4 bases and the J gene lost 8 bases, with 19 bases spanning the gap. This CDR3 region has 15 residues.

Remarks on this clone: This CDR3 is also generated by other DNA sequences in the sample. The chain joins TRBV27 to TRBJ2-7, with a possible D match to TRBD1 (5 bases). V dropped 6 bases and J dropped 3 bases, with 9 bases sitting between them. This CDR3 spans 12 amino acids. The germline gives CDR1 MNHEY, CDR2 SMNVEV (reference sequence). CDR3 sequence reads: CASSPQGYEQYF. Written as DNA, the CDR3 is TGTGCCAGCAGCCCCCAGGGCTACGAGCAGTACTTC.

The chain has TRBV29-1 and TRBJ1-1; tentatively, D is TRBD1 (5 bases). Trimming took 6 bases from V and 1 from J, leaving 12 bases between them. The CDR3 is made up of 13 amino acids. CDR1 and CDR2 (germline): SQVTM, ANQGSEA. CDR3: CSVDSGGNTEAFF. Written as DNA, the CDR3 is TGCAGCGTCGACAGCGGGGGGAACACTGAAGCTTTCTTT.

The CDR3 protein is CASSKGDRYGYTF. The CDR3 DNA follows: TGTGCCAGTAGTAAGGGGGATCGGTATGGCTACACCTTC. V gene TRBV19 combines with J gene TRBJ1-2, with a tentative D call TRBD1 (6 bases). Trimming shortened V by 4 bases and J by 5 bases, and 11 bases separated the two germline ends. The CDR3 length is 13 residues. The germline gives CDR1 LNHDA, CDR2 SQIVND (reference sequence).

The genes are TRBV4-1 and TRBJ1-5, with 7 bases matching TRBD1. Germline V gene lookup returns CDR1 MGHRA and CDR2 YSYEKL. J lost 1 base, V lost 0 bases, and 6 bases had no gene match. This CDR3 has 17 residues. The CDR3 sequence: CASSQESTGVSNQPQHF. CDR3 coding DNA: TGCGCCAGCAGCCAAGAATCTACAGGGGTGAGCAATCAGCCCCAGCATTTT.

The rearrangement uses TRBV14 and TRBJ2-1, with TRBD2 as a possible D gene (5 bases). The germline V gene encodes CDR1 SGHDN and CDR2 FVKESK. The CDR3 consists of 16 residues. Trimming took 1 base from V and 4 from J, leaving 14 bases between them. This CDR3 is CASSQATGLLYNEQFF. For the CDR3, the DNA is TGTGCCAGCAGCCAAGCGACGGGATTACTTTACAATGAGCAGTTCTTC.

This chain uses TRBV27 with TRBJ2-7; a possible D gene is TRBD2 (6 bases). Trimming left V 6 bases short and J 1 base short, with 19 bases between. The CDR3 is made up of 16 amino acids. The germline V gene has CDR1 MNHEY and CDR2 SMNVEV (reference sequence). DNA of the CDR3: TGTGCCAGCAGCAAAGTACGGGAGCACCCGTCCTACGAGCAGTACTTC. Translating gives CASSKVREHPSYEQYF.

The chain links TRBV6-1 to TRBJ1-2; TRBD1 aligns across 8 bases. Germline assignment: CDR1 MNHNS and CDR2 SASEGT. This CDR3 has 11 amino acids. The CDR3 loop is CGTQGAGGYTF. The CDR3, as DNA: TGTGGCACCCAGGGGGCGGGGGGCTACACCTTC.

V usage is TRBV20-1 and J usage is TRBJ1-6; 7 positions match TRBD1. V shed 3 bases, J shed 4 bases, and the junction held 9 bases outside the gene matches. The CDR3 covers 16 residues. In germline, CDR1 is DFQATT, CDR2 SNEGSKA (reference sequence). The CDR3 is CSASEIGDRYNSPLHF. The CDR3 DNA is TGCAGTGCTAGTGAGATAGGGGACAGATATAATTCACCCCTCCACTTT.

As DNA, the CDR3 is TGCACCAGCAGCCAAGAGGGACTAGCGGGGCCTTACAATGAGCAGTTCTTC. Residues: CTSSQEGLAGPYNEQFF. The chain combines TRBV1 with TRBJ2-1; TRBD2, the table's D call, was not compared with the DNA. TRBV1 is tagged as a pseudogene. There are 17 residues in the CDR3.